Each of the 3 T cell receptor beta chains below was sequenced from the same sample in a study of T-cell memory formation after mild COVID-19 listed by TCRdb under 2021. Receptor amplification or capture employed 5' RACE. TCRdb shows the sequencer as Illumina NovaSeq 6000. In-frame beta chains were kept once TCRdb had trimmed the public reads at Q25 with fastp and called clones with MiXCR. Here each entry gathers all rows of one CDR3 protein and keeps the most common genes and DNA. The table for this sample lists around 320,000 distinct CDR3 sequences; 25% to 30% of them were counted only once. Clones ranked in the top ten supply 13% of the sample. The sequenced sample consisted of PBMCs or a T cell subset sorted from them (not recorded which). The receptors come from an adult woman who had mild COVID-19 (a few samples of this study predate the infection). The sample titles of this study are shuffled in the database, so cell type and time point are left out; the donor was told from shared clones.

The chain carries TRBV5-4 and TRBJ1-3; D gene ambiguous. The V end lost 0 bases, the J end lost 2 bases, and 6 bases lay between the germline ends. Looked up from germline, CDR1 is SGHNT and CDR2 is YYREEE (reference sequence). The CDR3 has 14 amino acids. DNA of the CDR3: TGTGCCAGCAGCTTGGACAGTACTGGAAACACCATATATTTT. Translated: CASSLDSTGNTIYF.

This clonotype showed up just a few times. The V gene is TRBV20-1, the J gene TRBJ1-3; D is unresolved. Germline V gene data show CDR1 as DFQATT and CDR2 as SNEGSKA (reference sequence). The CDR3 is 12 residues long. Between the trimmed V and J ends, which lost 8 bases and 4 bases, there was a span of 12 bases. CDR3 sequence: CSTVTTGNTIYF. The CDR3 nucleotides read TGCAGTACCGTAACTACCGGAAACACCATATATTTT.

This clonotype appeared a few times. The chain links TRBV7-6 to TRBJ2-1; weak D call: TRBD2 (5 bases). This CDR3 is built from 18 residues. CDR1 and CDR2 (germline): SGHVS, FNYEAQ. V gave up 1 base and J gave up 4 bases, with 20 bases separating them. The chain's CDR3 is CASSLEVSGGSLYNEQFF. For the CDR3, the DNA is TGTGCCAGCAGCTTAGAAGTTTCCGGCGGGTCTTTATACAATGAGCAGTTCTTC. Full variable domain (rest looked up from reference TRBV7-6 and TRBJ2-1): GAGVSQSPRYKVTKRGQDVALRCDPISGHVSLYWYRQALGQGPEFLTYFNYEAQQDKSGLPNDRFSAERPEGSISTLTIQRTEQRDSAMYRCASSLEVSGGSLYNEQFFGPGTRLTVL.